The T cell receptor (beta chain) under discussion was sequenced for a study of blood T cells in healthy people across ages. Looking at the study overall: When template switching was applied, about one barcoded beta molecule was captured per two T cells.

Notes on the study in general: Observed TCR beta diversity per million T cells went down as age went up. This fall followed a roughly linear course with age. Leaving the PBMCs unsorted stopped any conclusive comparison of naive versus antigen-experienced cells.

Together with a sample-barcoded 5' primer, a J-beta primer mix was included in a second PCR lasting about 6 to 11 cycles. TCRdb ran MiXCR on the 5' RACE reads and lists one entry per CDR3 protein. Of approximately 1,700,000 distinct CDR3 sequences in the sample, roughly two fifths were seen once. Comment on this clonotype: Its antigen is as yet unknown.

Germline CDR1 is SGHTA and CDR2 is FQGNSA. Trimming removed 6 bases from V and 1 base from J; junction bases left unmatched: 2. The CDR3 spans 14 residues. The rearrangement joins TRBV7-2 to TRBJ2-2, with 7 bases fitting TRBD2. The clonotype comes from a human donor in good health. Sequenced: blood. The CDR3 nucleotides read TGTGCCAGCAGGACTAGCAGGAACACCGGGGAGCTGTTTTTT. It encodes CASRTSRNTGELFF.